Listed below are T cell receptor beta chains from one sample, sequenced in a study of beta chain features in type 1 diabetes. Here immunoSEQ multiplex PCR was the method, and the copy in TCRdb shows in-frame clones only, minus some. The profile shows approximately 110,000 clones, about 40% of them singletons. Material for sequencing was stem cell memory CD4+ T cells from blood. The source is a woman younger than 35 in good health. The CDR3 runs from the conserved cysteine through the conserved F or W. D genes are given only for firm matches. The listing skips clone size in some rows; elsewhere it reads once, few, many or a size class.

NA	few	TRBV5-4	TRBJ2-2	15	CASSLFGSFPGELFF	TGTGCCAGCAGCTTGTTCGGGTCGTTTCCCGGGGAGCTGTTTTTT
NA	NA	TRBV29-1	TRBJ1-2	13	CSVGYRLNYGYTF	TGCAGCGTTGGCTATCGTCTTAACTATGGCTACACCTTC
NA	NA	TRBV5-1	TRBJ2-5	13	CASREGGLETQYF	TGCGCCAGCAGAGAGGGCGGGTTGGAGACCCAGTACTTC
NA	few	TRBV7-9	TRBJ1-1	12	CASSLYRSEAFF	TGTGCCAGCAGCTTATATCGGAGTGAAGCTTTCTTT
TRBD2	NA	TRBV19	TRBJ2-1	14	CASSYSGSSNEQFF	TGTGCCAGTAGTTATAGCGGGAGCTCCAATGAGCAGTTCTTC
NA	few	TRBV5-1	TRBJ2-1	16	CASSLGGPSPYNEQFF	TGCGCCAGCAGCTTAGGAGGGCCAAGCCCCTACAATGAGCAGTTCTTC
NA	few	TRBV6-5	TRBJ2-1	12	CASSNRGGEQFF	TGTGCCAGCAGTAATAGAGGAGGTGAGCAGTTCTTC
NA	NA	TRBV28	TRBJ1-2	10	CASGPYGYTF	TGTGCCAGCGGGCCGTATGGCTACACCTTC
TRBD1	once	TRBV2	TRBJ1-5	13	CASRGQGYQPQHF	TGTGCCAGCAGGGGACAGGGGTATCAGCCCCAGCATTTT
NA	NA	TRBV9	TRBJ2-2	17	CASSVAVVRDYTGELFF	TGTGCCAGCAGCGTAGCTGTCGTCAGGGACTACACCGGGGAGCTGTTTTTT
NA	NA	TRBV6-1	TRBJ1-1	15	CASSEARGFDTEAFF	TGTGCCAGCAGTGAAGCCCGGGGTTTCGACACTGAAGCTTTCTTT
NA	once	TRBV28	TRBJ2-2	15	CASSSPGDLGGELFF	TGTGCCAGCAGTTCTCCAGGGGATTTGGGCGGGGAGCTGTTTTTT
TRBD1	NA	TRBV30	TRBJ1-1	16	CAWSGSGGVWNTEAFF	TGTGCCTGGAGTGGGTCAGGGGGCGTGTGGAACACTGAAGCTTTCTTT
NA	NA	TRBV7-9	TRBJ2-7	15	CAKAAVRRPSYEQYF	TGTGCTAAGGCAGCGGTGAGGCGGCCTTCCTACGAGCAGTACTTC
NA	few	TRBV30	TRBJ2-1	13	CAWSVSGGGEQFF	TGTGCCTGGAGTGTTTCTGGGGGCGGTGAGCAGTTCTTC
NA	few	TRBV7-2	TRBJ2-1	16	CASSSWTLTRINEQFF	TGTGCCAGCAGCTCTTGGACACTCACGAGGATCAATGAGCAGTTCTTC
NA	NA	TRBV25-1	TRBJ1-1	15	CASARETPGGTEAFF	TGTGCCAGCGCCCGGGAGACCCCGGGTGGGACTGAAGCTTTCTTT
TRBD1	few	TRBV18	TRBJ2-1	16	CASSPEQGGSYNEQFF	TGTGCCAGCTCACCAGAACAGGGGGGCTCCTACAATGAGCAGTTCTTC
NA	few	TRBV19	TRBJ2-1	10	CATGISEQFF	TGTGCCACAGGGATCTCTGAGCAGTTCTTC
TRBD1	NA	TRBV6-5	TRBJ2-2	14	CASRGDRATGELFF	TGTGCCAGCAGGGGGGACAGGGCCACCGGGGAGCTGTTTTTT
NA	few	TRBV11-3	TRBJ2-3	14	CASSLGQGSDTQYF	TGTGCCAGCAGCTTAGGCCAGGGGTCAGATACGCAGTATTTT